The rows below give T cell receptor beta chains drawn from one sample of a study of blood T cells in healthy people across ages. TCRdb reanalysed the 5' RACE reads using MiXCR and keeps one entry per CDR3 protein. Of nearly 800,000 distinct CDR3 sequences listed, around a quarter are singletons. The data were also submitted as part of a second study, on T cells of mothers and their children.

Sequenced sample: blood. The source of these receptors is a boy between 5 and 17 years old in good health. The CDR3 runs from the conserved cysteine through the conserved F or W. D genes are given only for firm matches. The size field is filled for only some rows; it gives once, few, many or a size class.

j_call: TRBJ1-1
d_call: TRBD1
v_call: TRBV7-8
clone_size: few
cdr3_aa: CASSHRGTEAFF
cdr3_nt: TGTGCCAGCAGCCACAGGGGAACTGAAGCTTTCTTT

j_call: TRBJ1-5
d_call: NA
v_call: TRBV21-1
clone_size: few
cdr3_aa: CASSKAMDTGNQPQHF
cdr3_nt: TGTGCCAGCAGCAAAGCCATGGATACGGGCAATCAGCCCCAGCATTTT

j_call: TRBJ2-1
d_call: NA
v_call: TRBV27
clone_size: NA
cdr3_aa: CATSTPTNEQFF
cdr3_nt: TGTGCCACCAGTACGCCGACCAATGAGCAGTTCTTC

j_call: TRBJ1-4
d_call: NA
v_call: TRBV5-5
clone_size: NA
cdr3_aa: CASSLWGERSEKLFF
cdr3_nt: TGTGCCAGCAGCTTGTGGGGCGAACGAAGCGAAAAACTGTTTTTT

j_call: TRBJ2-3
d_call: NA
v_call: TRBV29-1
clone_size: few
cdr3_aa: CSVDTGPRGPDTQYF
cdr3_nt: TGCAGCGTTGATACGGGACCACGGGGACCAGATACGCAGTATTTT

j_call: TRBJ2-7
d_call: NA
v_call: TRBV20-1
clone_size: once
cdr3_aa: CSAGDFVAYEQYF
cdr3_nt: TGCAGTGCTGGGGACTTTGTCGCCTACGAGCAGTACTTC

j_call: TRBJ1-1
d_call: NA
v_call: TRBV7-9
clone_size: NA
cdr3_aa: CASSRRITEAFF
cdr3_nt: TGTGCCAGCAGCCGGCGCATCACTGAAGCTTTCTTT

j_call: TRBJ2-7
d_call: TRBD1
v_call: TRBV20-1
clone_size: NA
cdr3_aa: CSARETGVSSYEQYF
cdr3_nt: TGCAGTGCTAGAGAGACAGGGGTCAGCTCCTACGAGCAGTACTTC

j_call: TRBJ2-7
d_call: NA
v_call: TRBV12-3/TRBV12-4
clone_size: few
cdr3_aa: CASSYTGAYEQYF
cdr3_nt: TGTGCCAGCAGCTACACCGGGGCCTACGAGCAGTACTTC

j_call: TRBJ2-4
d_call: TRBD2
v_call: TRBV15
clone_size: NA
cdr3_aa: CATSREKAGGNIQYF
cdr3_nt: TGTGCCACCAGCAGAGAAAAAGCGGGAGGCAACATTCAGTACTTC

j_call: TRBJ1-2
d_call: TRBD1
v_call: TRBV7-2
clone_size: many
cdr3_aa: CASSQGGAGYGYTF
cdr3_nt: TGTGCCAGCAGCCAGGGGGGAGCGGGCTATGGCTACACCTTC

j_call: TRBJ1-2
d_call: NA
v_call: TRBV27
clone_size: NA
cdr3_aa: CASSSQGVHGYTF
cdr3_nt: TGTGCCAGCAGTTCGCAGGGTGTACATGGCTACACCTTC

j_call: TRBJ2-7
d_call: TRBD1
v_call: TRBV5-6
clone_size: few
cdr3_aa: CASSWTGTNEQYF
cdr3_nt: TGTGCCAGTAGCTGGACAGGGACCAACGAGCAGTACTTC

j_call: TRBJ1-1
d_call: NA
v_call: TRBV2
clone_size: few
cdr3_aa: CASSVVGEAFF
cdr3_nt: TGTGCCAGCAGTGTTGTAGGGGAAGCTTTCTTT

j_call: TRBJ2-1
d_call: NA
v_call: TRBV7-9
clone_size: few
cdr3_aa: CASSSDGLSYNEQFF
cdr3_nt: TGTGCCAGCAGCTCGGACGGACTTTCCTACAATGAGCAGTTCTTC

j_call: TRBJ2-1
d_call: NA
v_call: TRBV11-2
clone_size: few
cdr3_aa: CASMGINEQFF
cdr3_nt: TGTGCCAGCATGGGGATCAATGAGCAGTTCTTC